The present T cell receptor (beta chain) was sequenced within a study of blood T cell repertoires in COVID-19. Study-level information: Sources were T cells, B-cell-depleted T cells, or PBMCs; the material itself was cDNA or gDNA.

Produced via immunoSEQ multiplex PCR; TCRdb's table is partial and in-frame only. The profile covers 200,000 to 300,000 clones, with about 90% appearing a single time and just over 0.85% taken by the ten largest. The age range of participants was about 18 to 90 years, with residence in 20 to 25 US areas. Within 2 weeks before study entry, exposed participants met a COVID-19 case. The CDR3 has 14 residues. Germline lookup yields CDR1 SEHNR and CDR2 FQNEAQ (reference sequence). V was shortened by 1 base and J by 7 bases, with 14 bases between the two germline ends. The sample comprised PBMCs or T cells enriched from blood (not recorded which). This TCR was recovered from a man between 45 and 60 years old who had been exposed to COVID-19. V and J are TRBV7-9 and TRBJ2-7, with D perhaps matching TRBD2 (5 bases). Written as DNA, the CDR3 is TGTGCCAGCAGCTTAGGAGGAACCGGAGGAGAGCAGTACTTC. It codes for CASSLGGTGGEQYF.